Listed below are T cell receptor beta chains from one sample, sequenced in a study of T cells in Graves' hyperthyroidism and ophthalmopathy. TCRdb used MiXCR to reprocess the multiplex PCR reads, holding one entry per CDR3 protein. The top ten hold 44% of the sample, which has fewer than 650,000 distinct CDR3 sequences, approximately 49% seen once. The sample was peripheral blood or thyroid tissue (not recorded which). The receptor source for this set is an adult woman with Graves' disease, either hyperthyroidism or ophthalmopathy (not recorded which). Both conserved end residues are trimmed from each CDR3. Each record gives: V gene, clone size, D gene, J gene, CDR3 protein. A D gene is named only where the DNA matches it firmly. Rows give clone size only sometimes, using once, few, many, or a class for an expanded clone.

>TRBV10-3|few|.|TRBJ1-1
ATSLSTEAF
>TRBV7-8|many|.|TRBJ1-4
ASSRGGEKLF
>TRBV2|many|TRBD1|TRBJ1-2
ASSTTGSYGYT
>TRBV7-9|.|.|TRBJ1-1
ASSAQDRNTEAF
>TRBV14|many|.|TRBJ2-7
ASRRTGSGSLEQY
>TRBV7-2|.|.|TRBJ2-5
ASSPKLQETQY
>TRBV7-9|many|.|TRBJ1-4
ASSFARDNEKLF
>TRBV7-9|many|TRBD1|TRBJ1-2
ASSMNPGQGEYGYT
>TRBV7-8|few|.|TRBJ2-7
ASGDGAYEQY
>TRBV7-7|few|.|TRBJ2-5
ASSRDIQETQY
>TRBV7-2|.|TRBD2|TRBJ2-7
ASQPPGGVKSYEQY
>TRBV11-2|.|.|TRBJ2-7
ASSPVAQDSYEQY
>TRBV6-5|many|.|TRBJ1-5
ARLRQPYSNQPQH
>TRBV7-9|many|.|TRBJ1-2
ASSLGSRGSGYYGYT
>TRBV20-1|.|.|TRBJ2-5
SARRGAGTQY
>TRBV7-2|.|.|TRBJ1-4
ASSLGGARHEKLF
>TRBV12-3/TRBV12-4|.|.|TRBJ1-2
ASSLAGDLGYT
>TRBV20-1|.|.|TRBJ1-1
SASREAEAF
>TRBV11-2|.|.|TRBJ1-2
ASSPGDKVGYT
>TRBV7-2|many|TRBD2|TRBJ2-7
ASSLYQSRRGIYEQY
>TRBV15|.|.|TRBJ2-6
ATSRVSTRLISGANVLT
>TRBV28|.|.|TRBJ2-6
ASRQGANVLT
>TRBV20-1|.|.|TRBJ2-3
SARDLTQY
>TRBV7-2|few|.|TRBJ2-5
ASSLESGAGETQY
>TRBV19|.|.|TRBJ1-2
ASSALGKGIYGYT
>TRBV29-1|.|.|TRBJ1-1
SVGWKLKNTEAF
>TRBV20-1|.|.|TRBJ1-2
SARERGPTGDDGYT
>TRBV7-3|once|.|TRBJ1-4
ASSLTGQF
>TRBV7-9|.|.|TRBJ1-2
ASQPLGGRLANYGYT
>TRBV6-2/TRBV6-3|.|.|TRBJ1-2
ASSYSGFGGYT
>TRBV7-2|.|.|TRBJ2-7
ASSEEPEKEQY
>TRBV7-9|.|TRBD2|TRBJ2-3
ASSSILAGTDTQY
>TRBV4-1|many|TRBD1|TRBJ1-3
ASSPGTGSGNTIY
>TRBV6-2/TRBV6-3|many|TRBD1|TRBJ1-5
ASSYRGNQPQH
>TRBV12-3/TRBV12-4|.|.|TRBJ2-2
ASTTDSGPGELF
>TRBV19|few|.|TRBJ1-6
ATGGVSLH
>TRBV7-9|.|TRBD1|TRBJ2-5
ASSLDRGDETQY
>TRBV2|.|TRBD2|TRBJ2-7
ASSDASGSNEQY
>TRBV20-1|once|.|TRBJ1-6
SARIKVGEGDNSPLH
>TRBV7-2|.|.|TRBJ2-2
ASNQPSRRGELF
>TRBV7-9|.|.|TRBJ1-1
ASSQYDIL
>TRBV11-2|many|.|TRBJ1-1
ASSRRWGFNTEAF
>TRBV15|.|.|TRBJ1-5
ATREGRPVNQPQH
>TRBV2|.|.|TRBJ2-6
ASSTAGGANVLT
>TRBV2|.|TRBD1|TRBJ1-1
ASRKDRETEAF
>TRBV4-1|few|.|TRBJ1-2
ASSQRTGNT
>TRBV19|many|.|TRBJ1-6
ASSIFTAENSPLH
>TRBV2|few|.|TRBJ1-2
ASSEGVTSYGYT
>TRBV7-2|.|TRBD1|TRBJ1-4
ASSPWTGTINEKLF
>TRBV20-1|.|TRBD2|TRBJ2-7
SAREAGFGASPSSYEQY
>TRBV20-1|many|TRBD2|TRBJ2-5
SARAGLAGLKETQY
>TRBV7-2|few|TRBD1|TRBJ2-7
ASSLGPLRQGTYEQY
>TRBV29-1|.|TRBD2|TRBJ2-3
SASGLAGGPSTDTQY
>TRBV29-1|.|.|TRBJ2-7
SVVQGVGEQY